A single sample is the source of the 17 T cell receptor beta chains below, sequenced in a study of blood T cell repertoires in COVID-19. Sequencing was performed with immunoSEQ multiplex PCR; in TCRdb, only in-frame clones are kept and a portion is missing. The sample has over 110,000 clones, 88% seen once. The material sequenced was peripheral blood. These receptors all come from a human donor in a cohort sampled during active COVID-19.

V usage is TRBV5-1 and J usage is TRBJ2-5; 10 nucleotides line up with TRBD2. Germline-derived CDR1 and CDR2 are SGHRS and YFSETQ. The ends lost 0 bases at V and 4 bases at J; junction bases unmatched: 6. The CDR3 runs to 16 residues. CDR3 protein: CASSLGAGGPGETQYF. CDR3 nucleotide sequence: TGCGCCAGCAGCTTGGGAGCGGGGGGGCCAGGAGAGACCCAGTACTTC.

The chain combines TRBV7-9 with TRBJ2-1, with TRBD2 identical over 10 bases. The germline V gene encodes CDR1 SEHNR and CDR2 FQNEAQ (reference sequence). V shed 5 bases and J 0 bases; nucleotides not matched to a gene: 1. The CDR3 has 15 residues. The CDR3 DNA is TGTGCCAGCAGCCCTAGCGGGAGCTCCTACAATGAGCAGTTCTTC. Encoded protein: CASSPSGSSYNEQFF.

This chain uses TRBV5-4 with TRBJ2-1, with 7 bases that match TRBD2. V dropped 7 bases and J dropped 1; count of bases not matched to a gene: 2. This CDR3 is built from 13 residues. Germline CDR1 reads SGHNT; CDR2 reads YYREEE (reference sequence). The CDR3 region is CASRAGSYNEQFF. The DNA for the CDR3 is TGTGCCAGCCGAGCGGGGTCCTACAATGAGCAGTTCTTC.

This chain links TRBV5-1 with TRBJ1-2; D possibly corresponds to TRBD1 (6 bases). The CDR3 contains 21 residues. Germline V gene sequence: CDR1 SGHRS, CDR2 YFSETQ. The ends were cut back, 1 base at V and 14 bases at J, with 42 bases in the middle. The CDR3 loop is CASSLRKPLDSLRKEKWGWTF. In DNA form, the CDR3 reads TGCGCCAGCAGCTTGAGGAAGCCACTGGACAGCTTGAGGAAGGAGAAGTGGGGGTGGACCTTC.

The V call is TRBV18, the J call TRBJ2-2; maybe TRBD1 (6 bases). The ends were cut back, 6 bases at V and 0 bases at J, with 11 bases in the middle. The CDR3 runs 15 residues. Germline lookup yields CDR1 KGHSH and CDR2 LQKENI. DNA of the CDR3: TGTGCCAGCTCTTACGGGACATCGAACACCGGGGAGCTGTTTTTT. This encodes CASSYGTSNTGELFF.

V is TRBV11-1 and J is TRBJ2-7; 9 bases agree with TRBD1. The CDR3 sequence is 15 residues long. CDR1 and CDR2 from the germline V gene are SGHAT and FQDESV (reference sequence). Germline trimming cut 5 bases from V and 0 bases from J; bases unmatched to any gene: 5. The CDR3 DNA is TGTGCCAGCAGCAAACAGGGGGCGATCTCCTACGAGCAGTACTTC. Protein product: CASSKQGAISYEQYF.

The V and J genes are TRBV5-1 and TRBJ1-1, with D perhaps TRBD1 (6 bases). The CDR3 covers 15 residues. Deletions cut 4 bases from V and 8 bases from J, with 21 bases between. Looked up from germline, CDR1 is SGHRS and CDR2 is YFSETQ. CDR3 amino acids: CASSEGTRAAAEAFF. The CDR3 DNA reads as TGCGCCAGCAGCGAAGGGACAAGGGCTGCGGCAGAAGCTTTCTTT.

The V gene is TRBV11-3, the J gene TRBJ2-2; TRBD2 matches 8 bases. Germline CDR1 and CDR2: SGHNT and YENEEA. This CDR3 has 15 residues. Unmatched junction bases numbered 5, after V lost 5 bases and J lost 3 bases. The CDR3 loop reads CASSPGTSYTGELFF. The DNA of the CDR3 is TGTGCCAGCAGCCCCGGGACTAGTTACACCGGGGAGCTGTTTTTT.

This clone was observed a few times. The rearrangement links TRBV6-5 to TRBJ1-2; the D gene is possibly TRBD1 (5 bases). CDR1 is MNHEY and CDR2 is SVGAGI in the germline V gene. Between the trimmed V and J ends, which lost 10 bases and 3 bases, there was a span of 6 bases. This CDR3 comprises 10 residues. DNA of the CDR3: TGTGCCACGGGGGACTATGGCTACACCTTC. Translated, it gives CATGDYGYTF.

V and J are TRBV7-9 and TRBJ1-1; possibly TRBD1 for D (5 bases). Germline V gene sequence: CDR1 SEHNR, CDR2 FQNEAQ (reference sequence). There are 15 residues in the CDR3. V lost 0 bases, J lost 2 bases, and 10 bases lay in between. CDR3 region: CASSLAAGLNTEAFF. CDR3 in DNA: TGTGCCAGCAGCTTAGCGGCAGGGCTTAACACTGAAGCTTTCTTT.

A single count supports this clone. The chain is built from TRBV18 and TRBJ2-7; 8 positions agree with TRBD1. V gave up 2 bases and J gave up 12 bases; unmatched junction bases: 9. Germline CDR1 and CDR2: KGHSH and LQKENI. The CDR3 is made up of 13 amino acids. The CDR3 sequence: CASSPGDRGRRYF. In nucleotides, the CDR3 is TGTGCCAGCTCACCAGGAGACAGGGGTAGACGGTACTTC. The full variable domain, with the rest looked up from reference TRBV18 and TRBJ2-7, is NAGVMQNPRHLVRRRGQEARLRCSPMKGHSHVYWYRQLPEEGLKFMVYLQKENIIDESGMPKERFSAEFPKEGPSILRIQQVVRGDSAAYFCASSPGDRGRRYFGPGTRLTVT.

The chain joins TRBV5-1 to TRBJ1-2; 9 nucleotides agree with TRBD1. Germline lookup yields CDR1 SGHRS and CDR2 YFSETQ. The CDR3 is made up of 15 amino acids. The V and J ends lost 0 bases and 8 bases, in that order; junction bases with no gene match: 8. CDR3 in DNA: TGCGCCAGCAGCTTGGTGCCGGGGACAGGGAACGGCTACACCTTC. This codes for CASSLVPGTGNGYTF. Together with reference TRBV5-1 and TRBJ1-2, the CDR3 gives the full variable domain: KAGVTQTPRYLIKTRGQQVTLSCSPISGHRSVSWYQQTPGQGLQFLFEYFSETQRNKGNFPGRFSGRQFSNSRSEMNVSTLELGDSALYLCASSLVPGTGNGYTFGSGTRLTVV.

The rearrangement joins TRBV6-2 or TRBV6-3 to TRBJ2-1, with 8 bases aligning to TRBD1. Looked up from germline, CDR1 is MNHEY and CDR2 is SVGEGT. CDR3 length equals 15 residues. Germline trimming cut 5 bases from V and 4 bases from J; bases unmatched to any gene: 7. DNA of the CDR3: TGTGCCAGCAGTGGGCCGGGACAGGCTTACAATGAGCAGTTCTTC. It specifies CASSGPGQAYNEQFF.

This clone has only one observation. The rearrangement links TRBV11-1 to TRBJ2-2; D not resolved. CDR1 and CDR2 from the germline V gene are SGHAT and FQDESV (reference sequence). The V gene lost 5 bases and the J gene lost 2 bases, with 9 bases spanning the gap. The CDR3 has 14 amino acids. CDR3 protein: CASSTWSNTGELFF. CDR3 coding DNA: TGTGCCAGCAGCACGTGGAGTAACACCGGGGAGCTGTTTTTT.

This rearrangement joins TRBV23-1 to TRBJ2-2; 7 positions match TRBD1. Being an ORF, TRBV23-1 has a function that is uncertain. Trimming cost V 5 bases and J 9 bases; bases outside gene matches: 15. The CDR3 covers 16 residues. CDR3 in DNA: TGCGCCAGCAGTTTCCCAGGACAGGTGCCCCGGTGGGAGCTGTTTTTT. Translating it yields CASSFPGQVPRWELFF.

The chain employs TRBV6-5 and TRBJ1-3; 7 bases align to TRBD1. The CDR3 extends over 15 amino acids. From germline, CDR1 is MNHEY and CDR2 SVGAGI. V shed 2 bases, J shed 3 bases, and the junction held 4 bases outside the gene matches. CDR3: CASSYAQGSGNTIYF. The CDR3 DNA reads TGTGCCAGCAGTTACGCACAGGGGAGTGGAAACACCATATATTTT.

The chain couples TRBV3-1 (or the pseudogene TRBV3-2) to TRBJ2-5; TRBD2 aligns across 8 bases. The CDR3 loop spans 13 amino acids. Germline loops: CDR1 LGHDT, CDR2 YNNKEL (reference sequence). Trimming at V came to 1 base and at J to 12 bases, leaving 7 bases not matched to a gene. The CDR3 loop is CASSQAPGLGEYF. In DNA, the CDR3 is TGTGCCAGCAGCCAAGCGCCGGGACTAGGGGAGTACTTC.